The 18 T cell receptor beta chains below were found in one sample sequenced in a study of cytomegalovirus exposure and HLA in healthy donors (dated by TCRdb to 2015 to 2018). The protocol used for the library was the immunoSEQ multiplex PCR assay. For the multiplex PCR, a mixture combining 60 forward primers for TCR Vbeta segments and 13 reverse primers for TCR Jbeta segments was used. TCRdb limited this immuneACCESS table to in-frame rearrangements with V and J called. A share of clones is missing; checked studies link under half to unresolved V genes, and the rest is unexplained. Here the sample has roughly 180,000 clones; 84% occur a single time. The ten biggest clones cover 4.8% of the sample. The sequencing input was PBMCs. All receptors come from a girl between 10 and 17 years old in good health and CMV-seropositive.

J is TRBJ2-2 and V is TRBV11-2, with D perhaps TRBD1 (6 bases). The length of the CDR3 is 16 residues. V lost 7 bases and J lost 6, with 21 bases in between. CDR1 SGHAT and CDR2 FQNNGV come from the germline V gene. CDR3 amino acids: CASTPGAYTRAGELFF. The CDR3 nucleotides are TGTGCCAGCACCCCAGGGGCTTACACGCGCGCCGGGGAGCTGTTTTTT.

This rearrangement joins TRBV6-6 to TRBJ2-1; D might be TRBD2 (5 bases). The germline V gene has CDR1 MNHNY and CDR2 SVGAGI (reference sequence). The CDR3 consists of 14 residues. The V and J ends lost 8 bases and 1 base respectively, with 12 bases between them. The CDR3 sequence: CASAGLASYNEQFF. The DNA for the CDR3 is TGTGCCAGCGCAGGACTTGCTTCCTACAATGAGCAGTTCTTC.

This clone was recorded only once. This chain uses TRBV19 with TRBJ2-7; TRBD1 might be the D (6 bases). The CDR3 totals 14 residues. Germline CDR1 is LNHDA and CDR2 is SQIVND (reference sequence). The V and J ends lost 5 bases and 5 bases respectively, with 16 bases between them. The CDR3 bases are TGTGCCAGTAGTCCCAGAGGTGGGGGCGACGAGCAGTACTTC. The encoded protein is CASSPRGGGDEQYF.

V is TRBV6-6 and J is TRBJ1-5, with D unresolved. Germline lookup yields CDR1 MNHNY and CDR2 SVGAGI (reference sequence). CDR3 length: 12 amino acids. Trimming removed 6 bases from V and 5 bases from J, with 8 bases in between. CDR3: CASSRTYQPQHF. In DNA, the CDR3 is TGTGCCAGCAGCCGGACTTATCAGCCCCAGCATTTT.

This clone was seen a single time. V usage is TRBV19 and J usage is TRBJ1-5, with D tentatively TRBD1 (6 bases). This CDR3 comprises 16 residues. V was cut by 4 bases and J by 1 base, with 14 bases left in between. The germline gives CDR1 LNHDA, CDR2 SQIVND (reference sequence). CDR3 amino acids: CASSSVVRGSNQPQHF. The CDR3 bases are TGTGCCAGTAGTAGTGTAGTAAGGGGGAGCAATCAGCCCCAGCATTTT. The full variable domain, with the rest looked up from reference TRBV19 and TRBJ1-5, is DGGITQSPKYLFRKEGQNVTLSCEQNLNHDAMYWYRQDPGQGLRLIYYSQIVNDFQKGDIAEGYSVSREKKESFPLTVTSAQKNPTAFYLCASSSVVRGSNQPQHFGDGTRLSIL.

The chain employs TRBV7-9 and TRBJ1-3, with TRBD1 matching 8 bases. The CDR3 is made up of 15 amino acids. Per the germline V gene, CDR1 is SEHNR and CDR2 is FQNEAQ (reference sequence). The ends lost 5 bases at V and 4 bases at J; junction bases unmatched: 7. The chain's CDR3 is CASSHTGGRGNTIYF. CDR3 nucleotide sequence: TGTGCCAGCAGCCATACAGGGGGGAGAGGAAACACCATATATTTT. Drawing the rest from reference TRBV7-9 and TRBJ1-3, the complete variable domain is DTGVSQNPRHKITKRGQNVTFRCDPISEHNRLYWYRQTLGQGPEFLTYFQNEAQLEKSRLLSDRFSAERPKGSFSTLEIQRTEQGDSAMYLCASSHTGGRGNTIYFGEGSWLTVV.

V gene TRBV7-9 combines with J gene TRBJ2-2, with 7 positions matching TRBD1. Trimming took 4 bases from V and 6 from J; bases not matched to a gene: 2. The CDR3 runs 13 residues. CDR1 is SEHNR, CDR2 FQNEAQ, per germline (reference sequence). As DNA, the CDR3 is TGTGCCAGCAGCTCCGGGACAGCCGGGGAGCTGTTTTTT. This translates into CASSSGTAGELFF.

The V gene is TRBV6-5, the J gene TRBJ1-1; the D is unclear. The CDR3 spans 14 residues. Trimming removed 2 bases at V and 2 bases at J, with 9 bases between. Germline values: CDR1 MNHEY, CDR2 SVGAGI. CDR3 bases: TGTGCCAGCAGTTACAGTTCCCTAAACACTGAAGCTTTCTTT. This encodes CASSYSSLNTEAFF.

The chain employs TRBV5-4 and TRBJ1-1; maybe TRBD1 (6 bases). The germline CDR1 and CDR2 sequences are SGHNT and YYREEE (reference sequence). CDR3 size: 13 residues. V gave up 0 bases and J gave up 6 bases, with 9 bases separating them. CDR3 sequence: CASSLDRDPEAFF. In DNA, the CDR3 is TGTGCCAGCAGCTTGGACAGGGACCCTGAAGCTTTCTTT.

The V gene is TRBV5-1, the J gene TRBJ1-2; D perhaps matches TRBD1 (5 bases). Germline V CDR1 and CDR2: SGHRS, YFSETQ. Trimming cost V 0 bases and J 5 bases, with 8 bases left between them. There are 13 residues in the CDR3. CDR3 sequence reads: CASSLGQPYGYTF. The CDR3 DNA reads TGCGCCAGCAGCTTGGGACAGCCATATGGCTACACCTTC.

V and J are TRBV2 and TRBJ1-3, with D unclear. The germline V gene encodes CDR1 SNHLY and CDR2 FYNNEI. The CDR3 covers 13 residues. The V gene lost 1 base and the J gene lost 8 bases, with 9 bases spanning the gap. The CDR3 DNA follows: TGTGCCAGCAGTGAAGTCCCGAGGGACACCATATATTTT. This sequence encodes CASSEVPRDTIYF.

The chain carries TRBV6-1 and TRBJ1-1, with a tentative D call TRBD1 (6 bases). The CDR3 sequence is 14 residues long. V lost 8 bases and J 1 base, leaving 14 bases between the germline ends. Per the germline V gene, CDR1 is MNHNS and CDR2 is SASEGT. Written as DNA, the CDR3 is TGTGCCAGCCCCACGGAACAGGGGAACACTGAAGCTTTCTTT. Protein sequence: CASPTEQGNTEAFF.

The V call is TRBV6-5, the J call TRBJ1-2, with unresolved D. The CDR3 totals 14 residues. V was trimmed by 6 bases and J by 8 bases, leaving 19 bases between them. In germline, CDR1 is MNHEY, CDR2 SVGAGI. Here the CDR3 reads CASSSPGGKRGYTF. The CDR3 region has the DNA TGTGCCAGCAGCTCCCCAGGCGGGAAACGGGGCTACACCTTC.

The chain joins TRBV7-8 to TRBJ1-4; TRBD1 agrees at 8 bases. The CDR3 is 15 amino acids. CDR1 is SGHVS and CDR2 is FQNEAQ in the germline V gene. J lost 8 bases, V lost 5 bases, and 10 bases had no gene match. Here the CDR3 DNA reads TGTGCCAGCAGCCAATTCCGACAGGGGTGGGAAAAACTGTTTTTT. Encoded protein: CASSQFRQGWEKLFF.

The CDR3 region is CASSLRGGGYEQFF. As DNA, the CDR3 is TGTGCCAGCAGCTTACGGGGGGGCGGGTATGAGCAGTTCTTC. The rearrangement uses TRBV11-1 and TRBJ2-1, with TRBD2 identical over 8 bases. Losses at the gene ends were 2 bases for V and 8 bases for J; bases not matched to a gene: 5. This CDR3 region has 14 residues. Germline V gene sequence: CDR1 SGHAT, CDR2 FQDESV (reference sequence).

The chain carries TRBV19 and TRBJ1-6, with D possibly TRBD1 on 6 matching bases. The CDR3 loop spans 14 amino acids. With 7 bases removed from V and 5 bases from J, the gap between germline ends came to 12 bases. Germline CDR1 and CDR2: LNHDA and SQIVND (reference sequence). As DNA, the CDR3 is TGTGCCAGTAAGCGGGACACGAATAATTCACCCCTCCACTTT. The encoded protein is CASKRDTNNSPLHF.

This chain uses TRBV11-2 with TRBJ1-2, with 9 bases that match TRBD1. CDR1 SGHAT and CDR2 FQNNGV come from the germline V gene. V was clipped by 5 bases and J by 7 bases; unmatched bases: 5. The CDR3 is made up of 13 amino acids. Written as DNA, the CDR3 is TGTGCCAGCAGCCTACAGGGGGCGCTTGGCTACACCTTC. As protein: CASSLQGALGYTF.

The V and J genes are TRBV11-3 and TRBJ1-1; D unclear. In germline, CDR1 is SGHNT, CDR2 YENEEA. The V gene lost 1 base and the J gene lost 1 base, with 10 bases spanning the gap. The CDR3 extends over 15 amino acids. The CDR3 nucleotides read TGTGCCAGCAGCTTAGTATACACCGAGAACACTGAAGCTTTCTTT. Translated: CASSLVYTENTEAFF.